The next 24 T cell receptor beta chains were all read from a single sample in a study of CD8 T cells in ankylosing spondylitis. TCRdb re-analysed the 5' RACE reads in MiXCR, keeping a single row per CDR3 protein. The sample includes about 360,000 distinct CDR3 sequences, 14% to 15% seen only once; the top ten take approximately 0.99%. The sequenced sample was blood, either unsorted or a sorted T cell fraction (not recorded which). The receptors stem from a male donor with ankylosing spondylitis or in good health (not recorded which).

This clonotype was seen repeatedly, ten times or more. V is TRBV11-3 and J is TRBJ2-3; D possibly matches TRBD1 or TRBD2 (5 bases each). There are 14 residues in the CDR3. CDR1 SGHNT and CDR2 YENEEA come from the germline V gene. The V end lost 5 bases, the J end lost 0 bases, and 9 bases lay between the germline ends. The chain's CDR3 is CASSPRDSTDTQYF. The CDR3 DNA reads TGTGCCAGCAGCCCCAGGGACAGCACAGATACGCAGTATTTT.

The rearrangement uses TRBV29-1 and TRBJ1-2; D is uncertain. Trimming took 0 bases from V and 4 from J, leaving 12 bases between them. Germline V gene lookup returns CDR1 SQVTM and CDR2 ANQGSEA. The CDR3 length is 14 residues. This CDR3 reads CSVEDFGSPYGYTF. The CDR3 DNA sequence: TGCAGCGTTGAAGATTTCGGCAGTCCCTATGGCTACACCTTC. Supplemented by reference TRBV29-1 and TRBJ1-2, the full variable domain reads SAVISQKPSRDICQRGTSLTIQCQVDSQVTMMFWYRQQPGQSLTLIATANQGSEATYESGFVIDKFPISRPNLTFSTLTVSNMSPEDSSIYLCSVEDFGSPYGYTFGSGTRLTVV.

This clonotype was counted only a few times. As DNA, the CDR3 is TGTGCCAGCAGCCGACCGGACAGGGTCGAGCAGTACTTC. This sequence encodes CASSRPDRVEQYF. V is TRBV3-1 and J is TRBJ2-7; 8 bases match TRBD1. Germline assignment: CDR1 LGHDT and CDR2 YNNKEL (reference sequence). Trimming at V came to 4 bases and at J to 6 bases, leaving 5 bases not matched to a gene. This CDR3 spans 13 amino acids.

With regard to this clonotype: A much larger clonotype is one base distant, so this may be a read error. This sequence joins TRBV20-1 and TRBJ2-1; TRBD2 is a possible D gene (6 bases). The CDR3 consists of 15 residues. Trimming pared 0 bases from V and 2 bases from J, leaving 11 bases between. From germline, CDR1 is DFQATT and CDR2 SNEGSKA (reference sequence). Here the CDR3 reads CSARDLTGAYNEQFF. As DNA, the CDR3 is TGCAGTGCTAGAGATCTAACGGGAGCCTACAATGAGCAGTTCTTC.

Only a few counts were recorded for this clonotype. This rearrangement joins TRBV18 to TRBJ1-1; 8 positions agree with TRBD1. The CDR3 loop spans 14 amino acids. The V segment lost 2 bases and the J segment 3 bases; nucleotides outside the gene matches: 2. Germline loops: CDR1 KGHSH, CDR2 LQKENI. The CDR3 nucleotides are TGTGCCAGCTCACCATTACAGGGGGACACTGAAGCTTTCTTT. As protein: CASSPLQGDTEAFF.

This chain uses TRBV4-2 with TRBJ2-5, with D possibly matching TRBD1 (5 bases). The germline V gene has CDR1 LGHNA and CDR2 YNFKEQ. This CDR3 region has 15 residues. V was shortened by 0 bases and J by 1 base, with 9 bases between the two germline ends. The CDR3 spells CASSQDGRGQETQYF. The DNA of the CDR3 is TGTGCCAGCAGCCAAGATGGAAGGGGCCAAGAGACCCAGTACTTC.

The chain joins TRBV3-1 to TRBJ2-3; D is unresolved. The V end was cut by 4 bases, the J end by 5 bases, with 13 bases between. This CDR3 has 14 amino acids. Per the germline V gene, CDR1 is LGHDT and CDR2 is YNNKEL (reference sequence). DNA for the CDR3: TGTGCCAGCAGCCTCAGAGCAGAAGGAGATACGCAGTATTTT. Translation: CASSLRAEGDTQYF.

The chain employs TRBV12-3 or TRBV12-4 and TRBJ2-1; 15 bases agree with TRBD2. The CDR3 covers 16 residues. J gave up 7 bases and V 4 bases, and 5 bases lay outside the gene matches. The CDR3, as DNA: TGTGCCAGCAGTTGGACTAGCGGGGGGGTACCGAATGAGCAGTTCTTC. It specifies CASSWTSGGVPNEQFF.

This clonotype was picked up a small number of times. The gene calls are TRBV20-1 and TRBJ2-7; 7 bases fit TRBD1. Unmatched junction bases numbered 5, after V lost 4 bases and J lost 2 bases. Per germline, CDR1 DFQATT and CDR2 SNEGSKA (reference sequence). CDR3 size: 13 residues. CDR3: CSATDRATYEQYF. The CDR3 DNA follows: TGCAGTGCTACAGACAGGGCGACCTACGAGCAGTACTTC.

The rearrangement links TRBV14 to TRBJ2-7; the match to TRBD2 covers 11 bases. From germline, CDR1 is SGHDN and CDR2 FVKESK. CDR3 length: 15 amino acids. V lost 1 base and J lost 6; bases outside the gene matches: 5. CDR3 nucleotide sequence: TGTGCCAGCAGCCAAGGGGCTAGCGGGAGGACCGAGCAGTACTTC. Residues: CASSQGASGRTEQYF.

This clonotype was recorded a few times. V usage is TRBV5-1 and J usage is TRBJ1-4, with TRBD1 matching over 8 bases. This CDR3 contains 15 residues. Trimming took 4 bases from V and 3 from J; bases not matched to a gene: 5. Germline CDR1 SGHRS, CDR2 YFSETQ. The DNA for the CDR3 is TGCGCCAGCAGCCTGAACAGGGGGTCTAATGAAAAACTGTTTTTT. It translates to CASSLNRGSNEKLFF.

This chain uses TRBV4-1 with TRBJ2-3; unclear D gene. The CDR3 is made up of 16 amino acids. Looked up from germline, CDR1 is MGHRA and CDR2 is YSYEKL. Deletions cut 1 base from V and 2 bases from J, with 13 bases between. The chain's CDR3 is CASSQGRIFSTDTQYF. The CDR3 bases are TGCGCCAGCAGCCAAGGGCGGATCTTTTCCACAGATACGCAGTATTTT.

The V gene is TRBV11-3, the J gene TRBJ2-1; 10 bases agree with TRBD2. CDR1 and CDR2 from the germline V gene are SGHNT and YENEEA. V lost 8 bases, J lost 6 bases, and 7 bases stayed unmatched. The CDR3 is 14 residues long. Here the CDR3 DNA reads TGTGCCAGCGGCCTTAGCGGGGGGTTCAATGAGCAGTTCTTC. The encoded protein is CASGLSGGFNEQFF.

This clonotype was observed a handful of times. CDR3 sequence: CASLTGMAEAFF. CDR3 sequence (DNA): TGTGCCAGCCTCACAGGGATGGCTGAAGCTTTCTTT. The chain joins TRBV6-6 to TRBJ1-1, with D maybe TRBD1 (6 bases). This CDR3 is 12 amino acids long. Germline V lookup: CDR1 MNHNY, CDR2 SVGAGI (reference sequence). The V end lost 8 bases, the J end lost 6 bases, and 13 bases lay between the germline ends.

This clonotype was seen at least ten times. The rearrangement uses TRBV20-1 and TRBJ1-1; D call uncertain. V was clipped by 0 bases and J by 4 bases, with 12 bases between them. This CDR3 contains 14 residues. Per germline, CDR1 DFQATT and CDR2 SNEGSKA (reference sequence). CDR3 region: CSARDPAGFTEAFF. Written as DNA, the CDR3 is TGCAGTGCTAGAGATCCTGCAGGTTTCACTGAAGCTTTCTTT.

This chain links TRBV12-3 or TRBV12-4 with TRBJ2-3, with D perhaps TRBD1 or TRBD2 (5 bases each). This CDR3 comprises 15 residues. The V and J ends lost 10 bases and 5 bases respectively, with 22 bases between them. As DNA, the CDR3 is TGTGCCACTTCCCTGACGGGGCCGCCGGGAGATACGCAGTATTTT. This codes for CATSLTGPPGDTQYF.

This clonotype was observed a few times. This chain uses TRBV12-3 or TRBV12-4 with TRBJ2-2; D uncertain. The CDR3 runs to 11 residues. V lost 6 bases, J lost 7 bases, and 6 bases lay in between. Here the CDR3 DNA reads TGTGCCAGCAGAGAGAACGGGGAGCTGTTTTTT. Its translation: CASRENGELFF.

The table lists this clonotype with a few counts. The rearrangement links TRBV12-5 to TRBJ1-1; 7 positions match TRBD1. The CDR3 length is 17 residues. With V trimmed by 5 bases and J by 4 bases, 16 bases remained unmatched. Germline CDR1 is LGHNT and CDR2 is FRNRAP. This CDR3 reads CASGLNRGAHESTEAFF. The CDR3 region has the DNA TGTGCTAGTGGTCTGAACAGGGGCGCCCATGAGAGCACTGAAGCTTTCTTT. The full variable domain, rest sourced from reference TRBV12-5 and TRBJ1-1, is DARVTQTPRHKVTEMGQEVTMRCQPILGHNTVFWYRQTMMQGLELLAYFRNRAPLDDSGMPKDRFSAEMPDATLATLKIQPSEPRDSAVYFCASGLNRGAHESTEAFFGQGTRLTVV.

The chain is built from TRBV5-1 and TRBJ1-6, with TRBD1 as a possible D gene (6 bases). Trimming shortened V by 4 bases and J by 5 bases, and 16 bases separated the two germline ends. This CDR3 is 16 amino acids long. Germline CDR1 SGHRS, CDR2 YFSETQ. The CDR3 coding sequence is TGCGCCAGCAGCGCGGGGGGCCGAGAAGATAATTCACCCCTCCACTTT. Protein product: CASSAGGREDNSPLHF.

J is TRBJ1-5 and V is TRBV6-1; maybe TRBD1 (5 bases). V lost 6 bases and J 2 bases, leaving 17 bases between the germline ends. This CDR3 comprises 16 residues. CDR1 and CDR2 from the germline V gene are MNHNS and SASEGT. Written as DNA, the CDR3 is TGTGCCAGCAGGCGGGGCCAAGGGGTTGGCAATCAGCCCCAGCATTTT. This gives the protein CASRRGQGVGNQPQHF.

This chain connects TRBV20-1 to TRBJ2-3; 7 bases match TRBD2. Germline assignment: CDR1 DFQATT and CDR2 SNEGSKA (reference sequence). The V segment lost 4 bases and the J segment 3 bases; nucleotides outside the gene matches: 4. CDR3 length: 13 amino acids. The CDR3 region has the DNA TGCAGTGCTACTATCGGGGGGACAGATACGCAGTATTTT. Amino acids: CSATIGGTDTQYF.

This clonotype has just a few counts. J is TRBJ1-2 and V is TRBV4-1; D is unclear. V was cut by 0 bases and J by 4 bases, with 12 bases left in between. This CDR3 is built from 15 residues. Germline V gene sequence: CDR1 MGHRA, CDR2 YSYEKL. CDR3 DNA: TGCGCCAGCAGCCAAGATAAGGACCGGTCCTATGGCTACACCTTC. Its translation is CASSQDKDRSYGYTF.

This clonotype turned up a few times. The chain is built from TRBV3-1 and TRBJ1-4; D unresolved. Germline lookup yields CDR1 LGHDT and CDR2 YNNKEL (reference sequence). The CDR3 length is 14 residues. Trimming took off 4 bases at V and 0 bases at J, with 6 bases between the two ends. In DNA, the CDR3 is TGTGCCAGCAGCCTCAAAACAACTAATGAAAAACTGTTTTTT. Residues: CASSLKTTNEKLFF.

In its sample, this clonotype was seen many times. The chain recombines TRBV5-1 with TRBJ2-5, with 7 bases identical to TRBD1. V shed 0 bases, J shed 2 bases, and the junction held 4 bases outside the gene matches. This CDR3 contains 15 residues. The germline CDR1 and CDR2 sequences are SGHRS and YFSETQ. The DNA of the CDR3 is TGCGCCAGCAGCTTGGGGACAGGATCACAAGAGACCCAGTACTTC. Translating gives CASSLGTGSQETQYF.